A selection of T cell receptor beta chains follows, all from one sample in a study of T cells after yellow fever vaccination. TCRdb reprocessed the 5' RACE reads with MiXCR, giving one entry per CDR3 protein. The sample includes more than 55,000 distinct CDR3 sequences, 6.5% to 8% of them seen just once. The sample here was CD8+ T cells sorted from PBMCs, taken 15 days after the yellow fever booster vaccination. Receptors were obtained from a man younger than 45 who received the YFV17D yellow fever vaccine. CDR3s include the opening cysteine and the closing phenylalanine or tryptophan. D genes are given only for firm matches. For some rows the clone size is stated as once, few or many, or as a class when expanded; others skip it.

abundance	v_gene	j_gene	d_gene	CDR3nt	CDR3aa
many	TRBV29-1	TRBJ2-1	NA	TGCAGCGTTGAAAAGTGGGGACGAAGGTACAATGAGCAGTTCTTC	CSVEKWGRRYNEQFF
many	TRBV12-3/TRBV12-4	TRBJ2-7	NA	TGTGCCAGCGGCCCGATTGGCTTGGTGGAGCAGTACTTC	CASGPIGLVEQYF
many	TRBV4-3	TRBJ2-1	NA	TGCGCCAGCAGCCAATCGTGGACACGGCTTGAGCAGTTCTTC	CASSQSWTRLEQFF
many	TRBV21-1	TRBJ2-7	NA	TGTGCCAGCCGGGGCCGGGGGGGGCTCTACGAGCAGTACTTC	CASRGRGGLYEQYF
many	TRBV11-3	TRBJ2-1	NA	TGTGCCAGCGGTCGGAGCTACAATGAGCAGTTCTTC	CASGRSYNEQFF
many	TRBV7-2	TRBJ2-1	TRBD1	TGTGCCAGCAGCTGGGGAAACAGGGGGCCCTACAATGAGCAGTTCTTC	CASSWGNRGPYNEQFF
many	TRBV29-1	TRBJ2-5	NA	TGCAGCGTTCGACGCCGGGACAAAGAACCTGTTCAGTACTTC	CSVRRRDKEPVQYF
many	TRBV11-2	TRBJ2-4	NA	TGTGCCAGCAGCGGACTTGAAAACATTCAGTACTTC	CASSGLENIQYF
many	TRBV29-1	TRBJ2-1	NA	TGCAGCGGGAGTGGGTTGGATGAGCAGTTCTTC	CSGSGLDEQFF
many	TRBV20-1	TRBJ2-2	TRBD2	TGCAGTGCTAGAGATACGGGACTAGCGGGCACCGGGGAGCTGTTTTTT	CSARDTGLAGTGELFF
many	TRBV28	TRBJ2-2	TRBD2	TGTGCCAGCAGTTCGAATGGACTAGCGGAGAACACCGGGGAGCTGTTTTTT	CASSSNGLAENTGELFF
NA	TRBV5-1	TRBJ2-5	NA	TGCGCCAGCAGCTCGACCGAGACCCAGTACTTC	CASSSTETQYF
NA	TRBV25-1	TRBJ2-7	NA	TGTGCCAGCAGTAAGCCGGGGGAATCCTACGAGCAGTACTTC	CASSKPGESYEQYF
many	TRBV18	TRBJ1-2	NA	TGTGCCAGCTCACTGGACAACTATGGCTACACCTTC	CASSLDNYGYTF
large	TRBV29-1	TRBJ1-5	NA	TGCAGCGTTGAAGGTGAAAGGGGGCAGCCCCAGCATTTT	CSVEGERGQPQHF
many	TRBV7-9	TRBJ2-7	NA	TGTGCCAGCAGCTTTGTCTTAGGCGAGCAGTACTTC	CASSFVLGEQYF
many	TRBV5-6	TRBJ2-1	TRBD2	TGTGCCAGCAGCGCGACTAGCGGGAGGGCCAATGAGCAGTTCTTC	CASSATSGRANEQFF
many	TRBV18	TRBJ2-7	TRBD1	TGTGCCAGCTCAATGACAGGGACCTACGAGCAGTACTTC	CASSMTGTYEQYF
many	TRBV15	TRBJ2-5	TRBD2	TGTGCCACCAGCAAGGGACTAGCGGAAGAGACCCAGTACTTC	CATSKGLAEETQYF
many	TRBV6-1	TRBJ2-1	NA	TGTGCCAGCAGTGACCGGGACCAACCGAATGAGCAGTTCTTC	CASSDRDQPNEQFF
large	TRBV20-1	TRBJ2-7	TRBD1	TGCAGTGCTAGATCCCTAGACAGGGGGCGATACGAGCAGTACTTC	CSARSLDRGRYEQYF
many	TRBV7-8	TRBJ1-1	TRBD1	TGTGCCAGCAGCTTAGAGCTGCAGGGGGGAGCTTTCTTT	CASSLELQGGAFF
many	TRBV4-3	TRBJ2-7	NA	TGCGCCAGCAGCCAAGATTTGACCGGGTTCCTATCCTACGAGCAGTACTTC	CASSQDLTGFLSYEQYF
many	TRBV29-1	TRBJ2-1	TRBD2	TGCAGCGTTCCGGCTAGCGGCAGATCCTACAATGAGCAGTTCTTC	CSVPASGRSYNEQFF
many	TRBV20-1	TRBJ1-6	TRBD1	TGCAGTGCCACCCGGGACAGGGATTATTCACCCCTCCACTTT	CSATRDRDYSPLHF
many	TRBV20-1	TRBJ2-7	NA	TGCAGTGCTAGAGATCTGTTGCCCTACGAGCAGTACTTC	CSARDLLPYEQYF
many	TRBV7-8	TRBJ2-7	TRBD1	TGTGCCAGCAGCTCGGCCGGGACAGGCTCCTACGAGCAGTACTTC	CASSSAGTGSYEQYF
NA	TRBV12-3/TRBV12-4	TRBJ2-2	NA	TGTGCCAGCAGTTTCCAGGAAGTCGGGGAGCTGTTTTTT	CASSFQEVGELFF
many	TRBV5-1	TRBJ2-5	TRBD2	TGCGCCAGCAGCTCCTTGACTAGCGGCGAGACCCAGTACTTC	CASSSLTSGETQYF
many	TRBV6-5	TRBJ1-2	NA	TGTGCCAGCAGTTACGGCAGGGGAGGTGGCTACACCTTC	CASSYGRGGGYTF
many	TRBV12-3/TRBV12-4	TRBJ2-1	TRBD2	TGTGCCAGCAGTCCCGGGACTAGCTTTTTTCAGTTCTTC	CASSPGTSFFQFF
many	TRBV20-1	TRBJ1-6	NA	TGCAGTGCTAGGGAAAGGGGGTACTCCTATAATTCACCCCTCCACTTT	CSARERGYSYNSPLHF
many	TRBV5-6	TRBJ2-1	TRBD2	TGTGCCAGCAGCTTGGGACTAGCGGGATACTACAATGAGCAGTTCTTC	CASSLGLAGYYNEQFF
many	TRBV29-1	TRBJ2-7	NA	TGCAGCGTTGATCAGGGATCCCACGAGCAGTACTTC	CSVDQGSHEQYF
many	TRBV12-3/TRBV12-4	TRBJ2-5	NA	TGTGCCAGCAGTTTACTGGGTAGGGAGACCCAGTACTTC	CASSLLGRETQYF
many	TRBV4-2	TRBJ2-3	NA	TGTGCCAGCAGCCAAGAATCGGGTCTAGGCCAAGATACGCAGTATTTT	CASSQESGLGQDTQYF
many	TRBV12-3/TRBV12-4	TRBJ2-7	TRBD1	TGTGCCAGCAGTGCAGGGGGCTACGAGCAGTACTTC	CASSAGGYEQYF
many	TRBV5-1	TRBJ2-5	NA	TGCGCCAGCAGCTTGGCCGAGGAGACCCAGTACTTC	CASSLAEETQYF
many	TRBV4-2	TRBJ1-3	NA	TGTGCCAGCAGCGGCGTTGAGGGGTACGGAAACACCATATATTTT	CASSGVEGYGNTIYF
many	TRBV25-1	TRBJ2-1	NA	TGTGCCAGCAGTGATAGCTACAATGAGCAGTTCTTC	CASSDSYNEQFF
many	TRBV29-1	TRBJ2-7	NA	TGCAGCGTTCAAGGGGCCTACGAGCAGTACTTC	CSVQGAYEQYF
many	TRBV5-4	TRBJ1-5	NA	TGTGCCAGCAGCTTGGCGGGGGATCAGCCCCAGCATTTT	CASSLAGDQPQHF
many	TRBV6-1	TRBJ2-3	TRBD2	TGTGCCAGCGGCGAAAATAGCGGGACTGATACGCAGTATTTT	CASGENSGTDTQYF
few	TRBV15	TRBJ2-5	TRBD2	TGTGCCACCAGCAGGGGAACTAGCGGGATTGAGACCCAGTACTTC	CATSRGTSGIETQYF
many	TRBV29-1	TRBJ2-1	NA	TGCAGCGTTGACAGGACATTTAACTACAATGAGCAGTTCTTC	CSVDRTFNYNEQFF
many	TRBV15	TRBJ2-3	TRBD1	TGTGCCACCCGGGCAGGGGGCGAGAAGCAAGATACGCAGTATTTT	CATRAGGEKQDTQYF
NA	TRBV20-1	TRBJ1-2	NA	TGCAGTGCTAGAGCAGAGAACTATGGCTACACCTTC	CSARAENYGYTF
many	TRBV27	TRBJ1-1	TRBD1	TGTGCCAGCAGTCTGTGGGGACAGTTCGACCGTTATGCTTTCTTT	CASSLWGQFDRYAFF
many	TRBV15	TRBJ2-1	NA	TGTGCCACCAGCAGGATAGTCGGGCCTAGCTCCTACAATGAGCAGTTCTTC	CATSRIVGPSSYNEQFF
many	TRBV6-2/TRBV6-3	TRBJ1-1	NA	TGTGCCAGCAGGACGGGATCGAACACTGAAGCTTTCTTT	CASRTGSNTEAFF
many	TRBV12-3/TRBV12-4	TRBJ2-1	NA	TGTGCCAGCAGTTCCACTGGGGCCTACAATGAGCAGTTCTTC	CASSSTGAYNEQFF
many	TRBV28	TRBJ2-5	TRBD2	TGTGCCAGCAGTTCCGGGACTAGCGGGAAGGAGACCCAGTACTTC	CASSSGTSGKETQYF
many	TRBV7-9	TRBJ2-5	TRBD1	TGTGCCAGCAGCCCTACAGGGGGCGCGGAGACCCAGTACTTC	CASSPTGGAETQYF
NA	TRBV5-5	TRBJ2-1	TRBD2	TGTGCCATCAGCCCGGGGGGAGGGCTTAATGAGCAGTTCTTC	CAISPGGGLNEQFF
many	TRBV7-8	TRBJ2-3	TRBD1	TGTGCCAGCAGCTCGGGACAGGGGGGCGCAGATACGCAGTATTTT	CASSSGQGGADTQYF